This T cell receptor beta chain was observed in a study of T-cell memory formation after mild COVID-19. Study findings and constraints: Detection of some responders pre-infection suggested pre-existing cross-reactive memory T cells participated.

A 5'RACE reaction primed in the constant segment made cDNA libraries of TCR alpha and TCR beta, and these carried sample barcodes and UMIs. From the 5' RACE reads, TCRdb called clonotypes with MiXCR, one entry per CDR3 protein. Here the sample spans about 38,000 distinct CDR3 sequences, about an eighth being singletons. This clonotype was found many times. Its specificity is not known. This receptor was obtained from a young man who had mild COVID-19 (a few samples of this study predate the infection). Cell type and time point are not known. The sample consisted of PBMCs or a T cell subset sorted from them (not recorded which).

CDR3 in DNA: TGCGCCAGCAGCCAGACATTCCGGGGCGAGGGGTATTTT. This translates into CASSQTFRGEGYF. This chain links TRBV5-1 with TRBJ2-3, with D possibly called TRBD1 or TRBD2 (5 bases each). CDR3 length equals 13 residues. Per germline, CDR1 SGHRS and CDR2 YFSETQ. The V gene lost 4 bases and the J gene lost 14 bases, with 20 bases spanning the gap.